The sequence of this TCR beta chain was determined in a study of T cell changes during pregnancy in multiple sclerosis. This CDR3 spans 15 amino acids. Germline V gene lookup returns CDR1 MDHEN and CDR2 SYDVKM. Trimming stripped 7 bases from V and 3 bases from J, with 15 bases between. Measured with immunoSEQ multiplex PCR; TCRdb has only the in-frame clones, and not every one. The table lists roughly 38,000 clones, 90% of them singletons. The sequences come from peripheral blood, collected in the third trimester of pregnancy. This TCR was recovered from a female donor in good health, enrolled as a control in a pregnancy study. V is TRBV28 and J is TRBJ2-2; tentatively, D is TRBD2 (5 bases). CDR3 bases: TGTGCCAGCAATGAGGGATCGGCATACACCGGGGAGCTGTTTTTT. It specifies CASNEGSAYTGELFF. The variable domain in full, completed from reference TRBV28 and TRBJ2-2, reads DVKVTQSSRYLVKRTGEKVFLECVQDMDHENMFWYRQDPGLGLRLIYFSYDVKMKEKGDIPEGYSVSREKKERFSLILESASTNQTSMYLCASNEGSAYTGELFFGEGSRLTVL.